This T cell receptor beta chain is from a study of shared T cell receptors in the human thymus. This clone is a singleton in its sample. This CDR3 has 13 residues. Deletions cut 2 bases from V and 3 bases from J, with 5 bases between. CDR1 and CDR2 from the germline V gene are MNHNS and SASEGT. Measured with immunoSEQ multiplex PCR; TCRdb has only the in-frame clones, and not every one. The table records 700,000 or so clones, 80% to 90% of them present only once. A further study also used this sample, focusing on human thymus T cells. That source adds: During corrective heart surgery, resections were taken, and the thymus tissue came from them. Apparent skewing of V and J gene usage characterized both thymic and blood repertoires.

This receptor was identified in a girl younger than two with a congenital heart defect. Material for sequencing was thymocytes. The chain combines TRBV6-1 with TRBJ1-3, with no clear D. The CDR3 loop reads CASSEQLGNTIYF. The CDR3 DNA follows: TGTGCCAGCAGTGAACAACTTGGAAACACCATATATTTT.